Listed below are T cell receptor beta chains from one sample, sequenced in a study of blood T cell repertoires in COVID-19. Only in-frame clones appear in the TCRdb table, and some are missing; sequencing was by immunoSEQ multiplex PCR. The table shows 200,000 to 300,000 clones, with approximately 90% occurring only once. What was sequenced was peripheral blood. The receptors were sampled from a man aged 55 to 69 who had recovered from COVID-19. The CDR3 runs from the conserved cysteine through the conserved F or W. The order of the fields is J gene, D gene, V gene, clone size, CDR3 protein, CDR3 DNA. The D gene is left open where the match is weak. The size field is filled for only some rows; it gives once, few, many or a size class.

TRBJ2-3 TRBD2 TRBV5-1 - CASSGGIGTRISDTQYF TGCGCCAGCAGCGGGGGGATCGGGACTAGGATTTCGGATACGCAGTATTTT
TRBJ2-5 TRBD2 TRBV7-9 - CASSQETSGRQETQYF TGTGCCAGCAGCCAAGAGACTAGCGGTAGACAAGAGACCCAGTACTTC
TRBJ2-3 TRBD2 TRBV3-1/TRBV3-2 once CASSQRLAGGRDTQYF TGTGCCAGCAGCCAGAGACTAGCGGGGGGTAGGGATACGCAGTATTTT
TRBJ1-5 - TRBV6-5 - CASSYRGNQPQHF TGTGCCAGCAGTTACCGTGGCAATCAGCCCCAGCATTTT
TRBJ2-5 TRBD2 TRBV3-1/TRBV3-2 - CASSQDGLAGEYQETQYF TGTGCCAGCAGCCAAGATGGGCTAGCGGGCGAGTACCAAGAGACCCAGTACTTC
TRBJ1-3 - TRBV5-6 - CASSYTVGGGGNTIYF TGTGCCAGCAGCTATACAGTTGGGGGCGGTGGAAACACCATATATTTT
TRBJ1-1 - TRBV29-1 - CSVDFGVNTEAFF TGCAGCGTTGATTTCGGGGTGAACACTGAAGCTTTCTTT
TRBJ2-4 - TRBV6-1 - CASSAAELAKNIQYF TGTGCCAGCAGTGCAGCGGAGCTAGCCAAAAACATTCAGTACTTC
TRBJ1-2 TRBD1 TRBV4-2 - CASSRAWTGKDYGYTF TGTGCCAGCAGCCGGGCCTGGACAGGGAAGGACTATGGCTACACCTTC
TRBJ1-2 - TRBV5-6 few CASSPRQDGYTF TGTGCCAGCAGCCCACGACAGGATGGCTACACCTTC
TRBJ2-1 - TRBV27 - CASSDPGEGSYNEQFF TGTGCCAGCAGTGATCCTGGCGAGGGCTCCTACAATGAGCAGTTCTTC
TRBJ2-1 TRBD1 TRBV7-8 - CASSPAGGGNEQFF TGTGCCAGCAGCCCCGCAGGGGGTGGCAATGAGCAGTTCTTC
TRBJ2-7 - TRBV10-3 - CAISPQSKGWAYEQYF TGTGCCATCAGTCCCCAGTCGAAGGGGTGGGCCTACGAGCAGTACTTC
TRBJ1-3 - TRBV12-3/TRBV12-4 few CASSLVGGTIYF TGTGCCAGCAGTTTAGTCGGGGGAACCATATATTTT
TRBJ1-1 - TRBV19 - CASSSSRSGLTEAFF TGTGCCAGTAGTTCTTCCAGGTCGGGGTTAACTGAAGCTTTCTTT
TRBJ1-6 - TRBV7-9 - CASSTKENSPLHF TGTGCCAGCTCTACGAAGGAGAATTCACCCCTCCACTTT
TRBJ2-5 - TRBV10-3 - CAISEYGGQETQYF TGTGCCATCAGTGAGTACGGAGGGCAAGAGACCCAGTACTTC
TRBJ1-4 TRBD1 TRBV29-1 few CSVRGTAGVREKLFF TGCAGCGTCCGGGGGACAGCAGGAGTGAGAGAAAAACTGTTTTTT
TRBJ2-3 - TRBV6-6 - CASAPGGNTQYF TGTGCCAGCGCCCCAGGTGGAAATACGCAGTATTTT
TRBJ2-7 TRBD1 TRBV3-1/TRBV3-2 - CASKAQGAYYF TGTGCCAGCAAAGCACAGGGGGCGTATTACTTC
TRBJ2-1 TRBD1 TRBV14 - CASSHSYLRDRINEQFF TGTGCCAGCAGCCACTCTTATCTCCGGGACAGGATTAATGAGCAGTTCTTC
TRBJ2-3 - TRBV5-1 - CASSLRGYGTDTQYF TGCGCCAGCAGCTTGAGGGGATACGGCACAGATACGCAGTATTTT
TRBJ2-5 - TRBV10-3 - CAIGRLASETQYF TGTGCCATCGGGAGGCTAGCGTCCGAGACCCAGTACTTC
TRBJ2-2 - TRBV29-1 - CSVEVIIEDTGELFF TGCAGCGTTGAAGTCATTATAGAAGACACCGGGGAGCTGTTTTTT
TRBJ2-7 TRBD1 TRBV7-9 - CASSLAPGQGVYEQYF TGTGCCAGCAGCTTAGCCCCGGGACAGGGAGTCTACGAGCAGTACTTC
TRBJ2-3 TRBD1 TRBV4-1 - CASSQSPGTGGTTDTQYF TGCGCCAGCAGCCAAAGTCCCGGGACAGGGGGCACCACAGATACGCAGTATTTT
TRBJ1-1 - TRBV28 - CASSRQVVRREAFF TGTGCCAGCAGTCGACAGGTGGTTCGCCGTGAAGCTTTCTTT
TRBJ1-5 TRBD1 TRBV2 - CADGQEINQPQHF TGTGCCGACGGACAGGAGATTAATCAGCCCCAGCATTTT
TRBJ1-2 - TRBV5-6 - CASSLSRGFGYTF TGTGCCAGCAGCTTGTCGCGGGGGTTTGGCTACACCTTC
TRBJ1-5 - TRBV10-1 - CASSESGGQLSGPDSNQPQHF TGCGCCAGCAGTGAGTCCGGAGGACAGTTGTCGGGGCCCGATAGCAATCAGCCCCAGCATTTT
TRBJ2-5 - TRBV5-1 - CASQRDFAKETQYF TGCGCCAGCCAACGGGACTTCGCTAAAGAGACCCAGTACTTC
TRBJ1-5 - TRBV6-5 - CASSYSGGNQPQHF TGTGCCAGCAGTTACTCTGGCGGGAATCAGCCCCAGCATTTT